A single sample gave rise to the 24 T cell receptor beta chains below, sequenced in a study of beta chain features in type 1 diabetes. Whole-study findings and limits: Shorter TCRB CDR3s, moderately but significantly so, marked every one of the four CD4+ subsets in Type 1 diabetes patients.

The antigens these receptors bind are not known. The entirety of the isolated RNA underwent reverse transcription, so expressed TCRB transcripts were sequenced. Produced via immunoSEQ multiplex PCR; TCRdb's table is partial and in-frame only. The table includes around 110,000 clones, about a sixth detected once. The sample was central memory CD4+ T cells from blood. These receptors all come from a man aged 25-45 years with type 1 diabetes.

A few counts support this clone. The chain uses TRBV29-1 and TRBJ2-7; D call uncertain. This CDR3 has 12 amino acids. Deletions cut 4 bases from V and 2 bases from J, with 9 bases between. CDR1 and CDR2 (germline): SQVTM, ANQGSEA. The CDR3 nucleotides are TGCAGCGTTGCGGCAGGACCCTACGAGCAGTACTTC. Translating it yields CSVAAGPYEQYF.

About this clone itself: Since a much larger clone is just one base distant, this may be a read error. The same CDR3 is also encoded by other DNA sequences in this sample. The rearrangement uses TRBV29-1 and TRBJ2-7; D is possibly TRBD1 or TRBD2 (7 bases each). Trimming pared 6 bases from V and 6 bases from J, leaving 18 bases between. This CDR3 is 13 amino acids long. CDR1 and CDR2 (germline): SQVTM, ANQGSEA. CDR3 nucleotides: TGCAGCGTAAATCGACAGGGCGGGGGCGAGCAGTACTTC. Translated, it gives CSVNRQGGGEQYF.

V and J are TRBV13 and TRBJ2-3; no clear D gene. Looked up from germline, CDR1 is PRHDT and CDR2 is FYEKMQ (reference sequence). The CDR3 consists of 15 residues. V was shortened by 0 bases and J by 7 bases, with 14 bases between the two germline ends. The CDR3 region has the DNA TGTGCCAGCAGCTTAGGGAAGGGAATGGGAAATACGCAGTATTTT. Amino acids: CASSLGKGMGNTQYF.

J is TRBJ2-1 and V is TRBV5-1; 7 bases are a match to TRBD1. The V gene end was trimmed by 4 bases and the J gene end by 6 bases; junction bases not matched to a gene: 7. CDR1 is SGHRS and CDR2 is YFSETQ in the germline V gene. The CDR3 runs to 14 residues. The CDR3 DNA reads TGCGCCAGCAGCGCAGGACAGGCGAGCAATGAGCAGTTCTTC. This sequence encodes CASSAGQASNEQFF. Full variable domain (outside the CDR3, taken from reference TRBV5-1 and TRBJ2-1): KAGVTQTPRYLIKTRGQQVTLSCSPISGHRSVSWYQQTPGQGLQFLFEYFSETQRNKGNFPGRFSGRQFSNSRSEMNVSTLELGDSALYLCASSAGQASNEQFFGPGTRLTVL.

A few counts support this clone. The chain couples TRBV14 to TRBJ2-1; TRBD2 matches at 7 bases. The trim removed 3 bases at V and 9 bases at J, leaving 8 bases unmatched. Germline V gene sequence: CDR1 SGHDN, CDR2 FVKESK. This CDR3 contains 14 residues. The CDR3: CASSHLWGGTEQFF. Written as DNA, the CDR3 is TGTGCCAGCAGCCATCTCTGGGGGGGAACTGAGCAGTTCTTC.

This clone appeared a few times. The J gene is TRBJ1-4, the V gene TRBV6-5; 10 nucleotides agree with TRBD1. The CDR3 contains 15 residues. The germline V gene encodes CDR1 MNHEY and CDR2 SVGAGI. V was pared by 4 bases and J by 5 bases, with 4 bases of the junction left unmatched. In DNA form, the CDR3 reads TGTGCCAGCAGTTTTCTGACAGGGGGCAATGAAAAACTGTTTTTT. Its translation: CASSFLTGGNEKLFF.

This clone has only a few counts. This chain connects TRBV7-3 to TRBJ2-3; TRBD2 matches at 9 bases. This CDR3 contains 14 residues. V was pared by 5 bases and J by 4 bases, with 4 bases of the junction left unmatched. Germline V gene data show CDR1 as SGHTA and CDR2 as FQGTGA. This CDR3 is CASSPQRGADTQYF. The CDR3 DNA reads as TGTGCCAGCAGCCCCCAGCGGGGGGCAGATACGCAGTATTTT.

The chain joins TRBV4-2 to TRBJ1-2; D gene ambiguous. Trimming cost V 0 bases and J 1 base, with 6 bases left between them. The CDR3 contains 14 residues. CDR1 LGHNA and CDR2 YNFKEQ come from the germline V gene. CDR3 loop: CASSQDLINYGYTF. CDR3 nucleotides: TGTGCCAGCAGCCAAGATTTAATTAACTATGGCTACACCTTC.

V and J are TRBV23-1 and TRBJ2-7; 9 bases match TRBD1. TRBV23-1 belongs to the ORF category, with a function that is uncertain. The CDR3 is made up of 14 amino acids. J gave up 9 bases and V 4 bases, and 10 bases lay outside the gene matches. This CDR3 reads CASSPYRGRKTQYF. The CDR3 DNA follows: TGCGCCAGCAGTCCTTACAGGGGGCGCAAGACGCAGTACTTC.

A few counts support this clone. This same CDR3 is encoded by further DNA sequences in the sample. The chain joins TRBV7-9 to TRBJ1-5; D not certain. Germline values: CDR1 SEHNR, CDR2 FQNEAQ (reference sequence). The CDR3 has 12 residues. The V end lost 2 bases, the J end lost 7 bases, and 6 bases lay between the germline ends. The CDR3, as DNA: TGTGCCAGCAGCTTATTGGGGCAGCCCCAGCATTTT. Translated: CASSLLGQPQHF.

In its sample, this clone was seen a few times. CDR3: CASSLSSSGGAQDTQYF. CDR3 bases: TGTGCCAGCAGCTTATCTTCTAGCGGGGGGGCCCAAGATACGCAGTATTTT. V and J are TRBV7-2 and TRBJ2-3; TRBD2 aligns across 12 bases. CDR3 length: 17 amino acids. V was clipped by 2 bases and J by 5 bases; unmatched bases: 8. Germline V gene lookup returns CDR1 SGHTA and CDR2 FQGNSA.

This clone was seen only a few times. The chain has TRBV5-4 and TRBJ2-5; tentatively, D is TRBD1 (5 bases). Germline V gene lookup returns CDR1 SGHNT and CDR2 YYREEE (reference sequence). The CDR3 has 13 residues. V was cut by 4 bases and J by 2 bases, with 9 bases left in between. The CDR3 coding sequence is TGTGCCAGCAGCCCCCGACAGCAAGAGACCCAGTACTTC. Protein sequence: CASSPRQQETQYF. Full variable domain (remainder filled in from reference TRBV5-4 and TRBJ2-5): ETGVTQSPTHLIKTRGQQVTLRCSSQSGHNTVSWYQQALGQGPQFIFQYYREEENGRGNFPPRFSGLQFPNYSSELNVNALELDDSALYLCASSPRQQETQYFGPGTRLLVL.

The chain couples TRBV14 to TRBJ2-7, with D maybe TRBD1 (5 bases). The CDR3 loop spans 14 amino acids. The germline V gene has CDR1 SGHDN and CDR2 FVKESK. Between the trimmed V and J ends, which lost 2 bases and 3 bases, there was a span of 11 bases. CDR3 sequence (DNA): TGTGCCAGCAGCCAATCCCAGGGCCACTACGAGCAGTACTTC. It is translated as CASSQSQGHYEQYF.

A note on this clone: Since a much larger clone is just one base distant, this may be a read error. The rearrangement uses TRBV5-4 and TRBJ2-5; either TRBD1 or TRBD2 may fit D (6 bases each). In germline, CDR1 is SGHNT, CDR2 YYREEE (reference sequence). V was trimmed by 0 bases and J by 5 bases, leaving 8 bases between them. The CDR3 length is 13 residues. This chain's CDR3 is CASSLGGAETQYF. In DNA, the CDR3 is TGTGCCAGCAGCTTGGGGGGGGCCGAGACCCAGTACTTC.

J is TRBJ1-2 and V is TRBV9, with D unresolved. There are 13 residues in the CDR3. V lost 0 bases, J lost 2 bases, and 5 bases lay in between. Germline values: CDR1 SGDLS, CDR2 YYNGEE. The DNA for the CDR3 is TGTGCCAGCAGCGTAGGACAAAACTATGGCTACACCTTC. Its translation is CASSVGQNYGYTF.

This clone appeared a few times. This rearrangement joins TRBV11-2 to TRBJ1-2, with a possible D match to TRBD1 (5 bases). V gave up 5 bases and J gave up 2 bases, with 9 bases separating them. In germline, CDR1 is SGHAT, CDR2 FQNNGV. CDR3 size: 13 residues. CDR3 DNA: TGTGCCAGCAGCGCCGACAGAAACTATGGCTACACCTTC. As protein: CASSADRNYGYTF.

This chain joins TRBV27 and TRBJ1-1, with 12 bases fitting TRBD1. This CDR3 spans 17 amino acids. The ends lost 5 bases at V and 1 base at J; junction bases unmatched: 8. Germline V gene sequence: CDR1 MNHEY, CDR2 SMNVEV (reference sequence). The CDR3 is CASSLGTGGARNTEAFF. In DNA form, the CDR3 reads TGTGCCAGCAGTCTCGGGACAGGGGGCGCGAGGAACACTGAAGCTTTCTTT.

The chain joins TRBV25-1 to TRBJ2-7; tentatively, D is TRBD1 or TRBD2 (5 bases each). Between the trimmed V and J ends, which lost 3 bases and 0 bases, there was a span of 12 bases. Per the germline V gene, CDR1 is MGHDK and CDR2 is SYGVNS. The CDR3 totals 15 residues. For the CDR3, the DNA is TGTGCCAGCAGTGACACCGGGGCAGACTCCTACGAGCAGTACTTC. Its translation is CASSDTGADSYEQYF.

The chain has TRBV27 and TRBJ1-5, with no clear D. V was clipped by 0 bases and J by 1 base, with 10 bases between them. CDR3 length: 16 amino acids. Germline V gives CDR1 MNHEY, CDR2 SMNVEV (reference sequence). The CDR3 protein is CASSLSTGGSNQPQHF. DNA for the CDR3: TGTGCCAGCAGTTTATCGACCGGAGGGAGCAATCAGCCCCAGCATTTT.

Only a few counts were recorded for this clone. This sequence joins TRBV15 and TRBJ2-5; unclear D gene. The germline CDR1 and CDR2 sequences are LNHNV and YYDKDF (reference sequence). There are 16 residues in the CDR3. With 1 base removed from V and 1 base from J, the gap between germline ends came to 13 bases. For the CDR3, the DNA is TGTGCCACCAGCAGAGGAAGTAACAGTATCCAAGAGACCCAGTACTTC. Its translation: CATSRGSNSIQETQYF. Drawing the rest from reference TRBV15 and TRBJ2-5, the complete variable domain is DAMVIQNPRYQVTQFGKPVTLSCSQTLNHNVMYWYQQKSSQAPKLLFHYYDKDFNNEADTPDNFQSRRPNTSFCFLDIRSPGLGDTAMYLCATSRGSNSIQETQYFGPGTRLLVL.

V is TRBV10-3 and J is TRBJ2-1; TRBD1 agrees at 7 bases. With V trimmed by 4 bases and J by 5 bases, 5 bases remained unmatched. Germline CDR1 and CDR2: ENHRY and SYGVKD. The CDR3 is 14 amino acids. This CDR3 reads CAISAWDRDNEQFF. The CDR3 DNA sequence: TGTGCCATCAGTGCTTGGGACAGAGACAATGAGCAGTTCTTC.

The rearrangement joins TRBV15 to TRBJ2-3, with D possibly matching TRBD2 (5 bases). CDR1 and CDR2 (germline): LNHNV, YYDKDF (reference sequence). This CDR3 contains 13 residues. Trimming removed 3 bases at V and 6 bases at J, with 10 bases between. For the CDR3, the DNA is TGTGCCACCAGCAGGGACTTCGGGGATACGCAGTATTTT. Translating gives CATSRDFGDTQYF.

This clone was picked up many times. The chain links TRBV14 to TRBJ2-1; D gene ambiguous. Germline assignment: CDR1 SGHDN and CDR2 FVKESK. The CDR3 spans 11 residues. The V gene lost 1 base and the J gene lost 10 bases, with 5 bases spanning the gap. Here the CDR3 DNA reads TGTGCCAGCAGCCAAGTAAGAGAGCAGTTCTTC. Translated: CASSQVREQFF.

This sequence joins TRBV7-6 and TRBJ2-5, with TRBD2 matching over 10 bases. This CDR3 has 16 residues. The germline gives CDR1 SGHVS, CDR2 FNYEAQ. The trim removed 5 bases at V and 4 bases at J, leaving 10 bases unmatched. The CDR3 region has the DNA TGTGCCAGCAGCCGTGAACTAGCGGGGTTGGCAGAGACCCAGTACTTC. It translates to CASSRELAGLAETQYF.